Following are 31 T cell receptor beta chains from one sample sequenced in a study of blood T cell repertoires in COVID-19. Clones were read by immunoSEQ multiplex PCR, and TCRdb kept only the in-frame ones, dropping some. The table records more than 250,000 clones, about 85% of them present only once. Material: PBMCs or T cells enriched from blood (not recorded which). Receptors originate from a woman aged 25-40 years who had recovered from COVID-19.

In its sample, this clone was seen once. This chain connects TRBV4-1 to TRBJ2-5, with a tentative D call TRBD1 (6 bases). The CDR3 spans 15 residues. The V gene's germline CDR1 is MGHRA and CDR2 YSYEKL. The V and J ends lost 1 base and 5 bases respectively, with 14 bases between them. Written as DNA, the CDR3 is TGCGCCAGCAGCCAAGTTTCGGGACAAAAGGAGACCCAGTACTTC. This gives the protein CASSQVSGQKETQYF.

For the CDR3, the DNA is TGCGCCAGCAGCATCCGACAGGGGGGCACAGATACGCAGTATTTT. Its protein product is CASSIRQGGTDTQYF. The chain recombines TRBV5-1 with TRBJ2-3; TRBD1 matches at 9 bases. V gave up 4 bases and J gave up 1 base; unmatched junction bases: 4. Germline CDR1 and CDR2: SGHRS and YFSETQ. The CDR3 contains 15 residues.

V gene TRBV7-2 combines with J gene TRBJ2-5, with 8 positions matching TRBD2. V lost 11 bases to trimming and J lost 4 bases; unmatched junction nucleotides: 12. The CDR3 extends over 14 amino acids. Germline loops: CDR1 SGHTA, CDR2 FQGNSA. The CDR3 DNA is TGTGCCGCCCGGGGCGGCGGGGGGCCAGAGACCCAGTACTTC. This encodes CAARGGGGPETQYF.

The gene calls are TRBV4-2 and TRBJ2-7; tentatively, D is TRBD2 (6 bases). V lost 6 bases and J 5 bases, leaving 17 bases between the germline ends. The CDR3 runs 14 residues. In germline, CDR1 is LGHNA, CDR2 YNFKEQ. The DNA for the CDR3 is TGTGCCAGCAGGCGCGGGGATGGGGCGAACGAGCAGTACTTC. Its protein is CASRRGDGANEQYF.

A note on this clone: A much bigger clone sits one base away, suggesting this may be a read error. The chain is built from TRBV12-3 or TRBV12-4 and TRBJ1-1; D possibly corresponds to TRBD1 (5 bases). Trimming shortened V by 6 bases and J by 4 bases, and 6 bases separated the two germline ends. The CDR3 is made up of 11 amino acids. CDR3 region: CASSQGTEAFF. The DNA of the CDR3 is TGTGCCAGCAGCCAGGGCACTGAAGCTTTCTTT.

CDR3 coding DNA: TGTGCCAGCAGCCCGCAAGACAGGGGGTTGAACACTGAAGCTTTCTTT. Protein: CASSPQDRGLNTEAFF. The chain couples TRBV7-9 to TRBJ1-1; 9 nucleotides line up with TRBD1. V was clipped by 5 bases and J by 0 bases; unmatched bases: 7. CDR1 and CDR2 (germline): SEHNR, FQNEAQ (reference sequence). CDR3 size: 16 residues.

This clone has more than one count but fewer than ten. The chain carries TRBV2 and TRBJ1-5, with no clear D. Germline assignment: CDR1 SNHLY and CDR2 FYNNEI. Trimming cost V 5 bases and J 0 bases, with 17 bases left between them. CDR3 length: 17 residues. CDR3 nucleotides: TGTGCCAGCAGTTATCTCTCAACACAATATAGCAATCAGCCCCAGCATTTT. Encoded protein: CASSYLSTQYSNQPQHF.

V gene TRBV6-2 or TRBV6-3 combines with J gene TRBJ2-3, with 7 bases matching TRBD2. CDR1 MNHEY and CDR2 SVGEGT come from the germline V gene. V gave up 4 bases and J gave up 2 bases; unmatched junction bases: 12. The CDR3 runs to 17 residues. CDR3 sequence: CASSSRLRLAITDTQYF. The CDR3 DNA is TGTGCCAGCAGTTCCCGCCTCCGACTAGCCATCACAGATACGCAGTATTTT.

This sequence joins TRBV30 and TRBJ2-5; possible D gene TRBD1, 5 bases. There are 13 residues in the CDR3. Germline CDR1 reads GTSNPN; CDR2 reads SVGIG (reference sequence). The V and J ends lost 0 bases and 5 bases respectively, with 10 bases between them. The CDR3 DNA sequence: TGTGCCTGGAGTGTACGGGCAGGGGAGACCCAGTACTTC. This codes for CAWSVRAGETQYF.

This chain's CDR3 is CANIAGGLPWQFF. CDR3 sequence (DNA): TGTGCCAACATAGCGGGGGGCCTGCCGTGGCAGTTCTTC. The gene calls are TRBV2 and TRBJ2-1, with TRBD2 identical over 10 bases. Germline V gene sequence: CDR1 SNHLY, CDR2 FYNNEI. V was pared by 10 bases and J by 12 bases, with 12 bases of the junction left unmatched. The CDR3 runs 13 residues.

The chain uses TRBV27 and TRBJ1-1; the D gene is possibly TRBD1 (5 bases). Trimming left V 7 bases short and J 2 bases short, with 14 bases between. CDR3 length equals 14 residues. The germline gives CDR1 MNHEY, CDR2 SMNVEV (reference sequence). The CDR3 region is CASTSDRKNTEAFF. The CDR3 nucleotides are TGTGCCAGCACCAGTGACAGAAAAAACACTGAAGCTTTCTTT.

This chain uses TRBV10-3 with TRBJ1-4; TRBD1 is a possible D gene (6 bases). CDR3 length: 14 amino acids. The germline V gene encodes CDR1 ENHRY and CDR2 SYGVKD. Trimming removed 10 bases at V and 3 bases at J, with 15 bases between. The CDR3 reads CATAGVAANEKLFF. The CDR3 DNA reads as TGTGCCACCGCAGGGGTTGCAGCTAATGAAAAACTGTTTTTT.

This clone was counted a single time. The chain is built from TRBV7-9 and TRBJ1-4; the D gene is possibly TRBD1 (5 bases). The germline CDR1 and CDR2 sequences are SEHNR and FQNEAQ (reference sequence). Trimming shortened V by 5 bases and J by 0 bases, and 13 bases separated the two germline ends. The CDR3 has 16 residues. The CDR3 loop is CASSPYRQTTNEKLFF. Here the CDR3 DNA reads TGTGCCAGCAGCCCGTACCGACAGACAACTAATGAAAAACTGTTTTTT. The full variable domain, its missing parts supplied by reference TRBV7-9 and TRBJ1-4, is DTGVSQNPRHKITKRGQNVTFRCDPISEHNRLYWYRQTLGQGPEFLTYFQNEAQLEKSRLLSDRFSAERPKGSFSTLEIQRTEQGDSAMYLCASSPYRQTTNEKLFFGSGTQLSVL.

The chain is built from TRBV5-4 and TRBJ2-6, with no clear D. Between the trimmed V and J ends, which lost 0 bases and 1 base, there was a span of 8 bases. CDR1 is SGHNT and CDR2 is YYREEE in the germline V gene (reference sequence). The CDR3 consists of 16 residues. In DNA, the CDR3 is TGTGCCAGCAGCTTGGGGCACGTGTCTGGGGCCAACGTCCTGACTTTC. It encodes CASSLGHVSGANVLTF. Drawing the rest from reference TRBV5-4 and TRBJ2-6, the complete variable domain is ETGVTQSPTHLIKTRGQQVTLRCSSQSGHNTVSWYQQALGQGPQFIFQYYREEENGRGNFPPRFSGLQFPNYSSELNVNALELDDSALYLCASSLGHVSGANVLTFGAGSRLTVL.

The V and J genes are TRBV30 and TRBJ2-1, with D perhaps TRBD2 (6 bases). Germline V gene sequence: CDR1 GTSNPN, CDR2 SVGIG (reference sequence). The CDR3 loop spans 17 amino acids. V was trimmed by 3 bases and J by 5 bases, leaving 23 bases between them. The chain's CDR3 is CAWSAGATAGPNNEQFF. CDR3 nucleotides: TGTGCCTGGAGCGCTGGGGCGACCGCGGGGCCTAACAATGAGCAGTTCTTC.

This chain links TRBV5-1 with TRBJ1-1; D gene ambiguous. Germline lookup yields CDR1 SGHRS and CDR2 YFSETQ. The CDR3 loop spans 15 amino acids. V shed 5 bases and J shed 4 bases, with 18 bases lying between them. CDR3 bases: TGCGCCAGCAGTAGGACCGAGGGTCGAGGCACTGAAGCTTTCTTT. Its protein product is CASSRTEGRGTEAFF. Combining the CDR3 with reference TRBV5-1 and TRBJ1-1 gives the whole variable domain KAGVTQTPRYLIKTRGQQVTLSCSPISGHRSVSWYQQTPGQGLQFLFEYFSETQRNKGNFPGRFSGRQFSNSRSEMNVSTLELGDSALYLCASSRTEGRGTEAFFGQGTRLTVV.

V is TRBV7-3 and J is TRBJ1-1; TRBD1 matches at 8 bases. The CDR3 has 15 residues. The V gene end was trimmed by 5 bases and the J gene end by 1 base; junction bases not matched to a gene: 6. Germline V CDR1 and CDR2: SGHTA, FQGTGA. The CDR3 protein is CASSGPGTGNTEAFF. The CDR3 bases are TGTGCCAGCAGCGGACCTGGGACAGGGAACACTGAAGCTTTCTTT.

In DNA, the CDR3 is TGTGCTAGCGAAGGGACTTCCTCGCTGATGGAGCAGTACTTC. This gives the protein CASEGTSSLMEQYF. The chain carries TRBV2 and TRBJ2-7, with D perhaps matching TRBD2 (6 bases). CDR1 is SNHLY and CDR2 is FYNNEI in the germline V gene. CDR3 length: 14 amino acids.

The chain employs TRBV7-9 and TRBJ1-3; 9 positions agree with TRBD1. Looked up from germline, CDR1 is SEHNR and CDR2 is FQNEAQ (reference sequence). The CDR3 contains 18 residues. J was trimmed by 0 bases and V by 4 bases; bases with no gene match: 10. CDR3 amino acids: CASSYYGRTGASGNTIYF. The CDR3, as DNA: TGTGCCAGCAGCTACTATGGCCGGACAGGGGCCTCTGGAAACACCATATATTTT. Using reference TRBV7-9 and TRBJ1-3 for the parts outside the CDR3, the full variable domain is DTGVSQNPRHKITKRGQNVTFRCDPISEHNRLYWYRQTLGQGPEFLTYFQNEAQLEKSRLLSDRFSAERPKGSFSTLEIQRTEQGDSAMYLCASSYYGRTGASGNTIYFGEGSWLTVV.

This clone was observed once. The V call is TRBV7-6, the J call TRBJ1-6; 7 bases fit TRBD1. This CDR3 is built from 15 residues. Trimming removed 5 bases from V and 6 bases from J; junction bases left unmatched: 7. From germline, CDR1 is SGHVS and CDR2 FNYEAQ. CDR3 sequence reads: CASSTAQGSNSPLHF. The CDR3 region has the DNA TGTGCCAGCAGCACAGCACAGGGGAGTAATTCACCCCTCCACTTT.

The chain joins TRBV27 to TRBJ1-1; D possibly corresponds to TRBD1 (6 bases). From germline, CDR1 is MNHEY and CDR2 SMNVEV (reference sequence). Trimming left V 5 bases short and J 6 bases short, with 16 bases between. This CDR3 contains 14 residues. The CDR3 spells CASSRYKGGAEAFF. The DNA of the CDR3 is TGTGCCAGCAGTCGCTACAAGGGGGGGGCTGAAGCTTTCTTT.

The chain carries TRBV9 and TRBJ2-2; 10 positions match TRBD1. From germline, CDR1 is SGDLS and CDR2 YYNGEE. The CDR3 is 15 residues long. Trimming took 5 bases from V and 1 from J; bases not matched to a gene: 2. The CDR3 spells CASSRDRGNTGELFF. The CDR3 DNA reads as TGTGCCAGCAGTCGGGACAGGGGGAACACCGGGGAGCTGTTTTTT.

The chain uses TRBV6-2 or TRBV6-3 and TRBJ2-3; 8 bases line up with TRBD2. Trimming cost V 4 bases and J 2 bases; bases outside gene matches: 8. Per the germline V gene, CDR1 is MNHEY and CDR2 is SVGEGT. This CDR3 has 16 residues. The CDR3 loop reads CASSFLLRGVTDTQYF. DNA for the CDR3: TGTGCCAGCAGTTTTCTATTGCGGGGGGTCACAGATACGCAGTATTTT.

The chain employs TRBV9 and TRBJ1-3, with TRBD1 identical over 7 bases. CDR3 length: 15 residues. The J segment lost 0 bases and the V segment lost 3 bases, leaving 3 bases of the junction unmatched. In germline, CDR1 is SGDLS, CDR2 YYNGEE. CDR3 bases: TGTGCCAGCAGCGAGGGACAGTCCTCTGGAAACACCATATATTTT. This translates into CASSEGQSSGNTIYF.

V and J are TRBV25-1 and TRBJ1-6; no clear D. V dropped 6 bases and J dropped 0 bases, with 12 bases sitting between them. This CDR3 has 16 amino acids. Germline-derived CDR1 and CDR2 are MGHDK and SYGVNS. The CDR3 bases are TGTGCCAGCAGGAAATCGGGTCTCTCCTATAATTCACCCCTCCACTTT. Protein: CASRKSGLSYNSPLHF.

This clone was picked up a small number of times. The genes are TRBV7-9 and TRBJ1-1, with D possibly being TRBD1 (5 bases). Between the trimmed V and J ends, which lost 1 base and 8 bases, there was a span of 14 bases. The length of the CDR3 is 14 residues. The germline V gene has CDR1 SEHNR and CDR2 FQNEAQ (reference sequence). The CDR3 DNA reads as TGTGCCAGCAGCTTAGGTAGTCCGGGACTGGAAGCTTTCTTT. This codes for CASSLGSPGLEAFF.

The J gene is TRBJ1-1, the V gene TRBV4-1, with 8 bases lining up with TRBD1. With V trimmed by 4 bases and J by 1 base, 11 bases remained unmatched. Germline V gives CDR1 MGHRA, CDR2 YSYEKL. This CDR3 has 17 residues. CDR3 residues: CASSPTRSGTGNTEAFF. The CDR3 DNA reads TGCGCCAGCAGCCCCACGCGATCCGGGACAGGGAACACTGAAGCTTTCTTT.

The chain employs TRBV27 and TRBJ2-2; 11 bases are a match to TRBD1. CDR1 is MNHEY, CDR2 SMNVEV, per germline (reference sequence). With 2 bases clipped from V and 3 bases from J, the junction kept 11 bases outside the gene matches. The CDR3 has 19 amino acids. CDR3 residues: CASSLTGQGDRWDTGELFF. The CDR3 bases are TGTGCCAGCAGTTTAACGGGACAGGGGGACCGCTGGGACACCGGGGAGCTGTTTTTT.

The V and J genes are TRBV9 and TRBJ2-5; 8 bases are a match to TRBD2. Germline assignment: CDR1 SGDLS and CDR2 YYNGEE. The ends lost 3 bases at V and 1 base at J; junction bases unmatched: 8. CDR3 length equals 16 residues. The CDR3 spells CASSGSAGGPQETQYF. As DNA, the CDR3 is TGTGCCAGCAGCGGGTCCGCGGGGGGACCCCAAGAGACCCAGTACTTC. The variable domain in full, completed from reference TRBV9 and TRBJ2-5, reads DSGVTQTPKHLITATGQRVTLRCSPRSGDLSVYWYQQSLDQGLQFLIQYYNGEERAKGNILERFSAQQFPDLHSELNLSSLELGDSALYFCASSGSAGGPQETQYFGPGTRLLVL.

The chain is built from TRBV5-4 and TRBJ2-7, with TRBD1 matching over 8 bases. J was trimmed by 6 bases and V by 5 bases; bases with no gene match: 13. Germline CDR1 reads SGHNT; CDR2 reads YYREEE (reference sequence). The CDR3 is 15 residues long. DNA of the CDR3: TGTGCCAGCAGACCCGGACAGGGAGTGGCGTCCGAGCAGTACTTC. Translating gives CASRPGQGVASEQYF.

This chain connects TRBV5-6 to TRBJ2-7; 7 bases align to TRBD1. Trimming took 4 bases from V and 8 from J; bases not matched to a gene: 6. Looked up from germline, CDR1 is SGHDT and CDR2 is YYEEEE. The CDR3 has 12 amino acids. CDR3 residues: CASSTTGDQQYF. Written as DNA, the CDR3 is TGTGCCAGCAGCACCACAGGGGACCAGCAGTACTTC.